The clone carrying this T cell receptor (beta chain) has ten or more counts. Its antigen is not known. This CDR3 spans 16 amino acids. J lost 7 bases, V lost 0 bases, and 4 bases had no gene match. Germline V gene data show CDR1 as MNHEY and CDR2 as SMNVEV (reference sequence). This record comes from a study of T-cell reconstitution after alpha-beta-depleted transplantation in children. General observations from the study: Several hundred expanded graft clones reportedly supplied alpha-beta T cells about two months after transplant. T-cell counts and diversity at one year following transplant were attributed mainly to newly produced T cells. Surviving recipient cells, namely T cells and thymic progenitors, were the source of high day-60 TCRbeta diversity in some patients.

Unique molecular identifiers featured in how the TCRbeta library was prepared. TCRdb ran MiXCR on the PCR reads and lists one entry per CDR3 protein. The sample records fewer than 700,000 distinct CDR3 sequences, roughly 13% being singletons. This sequence was found in a male patient younger than 18 who had a stem cell transplant for acute myeloid leukemia, so the T cells may come from the graft donor. This sample comprised PBMCs, mostly from graft donor cells, obtained 360 days after TCRalphabeta/CD19-depleted stem cell transplant. J is TRBJ2-1 and V is TRBV27, with 12 positions matching TRBD1. Here the CDR3 DNA reads TGTGCCAGCAGTTTATCGGGACAGGGGGCGCTTAATGAGCAGTTCTTC. Translation: CASSLSGQGALNEQFF.